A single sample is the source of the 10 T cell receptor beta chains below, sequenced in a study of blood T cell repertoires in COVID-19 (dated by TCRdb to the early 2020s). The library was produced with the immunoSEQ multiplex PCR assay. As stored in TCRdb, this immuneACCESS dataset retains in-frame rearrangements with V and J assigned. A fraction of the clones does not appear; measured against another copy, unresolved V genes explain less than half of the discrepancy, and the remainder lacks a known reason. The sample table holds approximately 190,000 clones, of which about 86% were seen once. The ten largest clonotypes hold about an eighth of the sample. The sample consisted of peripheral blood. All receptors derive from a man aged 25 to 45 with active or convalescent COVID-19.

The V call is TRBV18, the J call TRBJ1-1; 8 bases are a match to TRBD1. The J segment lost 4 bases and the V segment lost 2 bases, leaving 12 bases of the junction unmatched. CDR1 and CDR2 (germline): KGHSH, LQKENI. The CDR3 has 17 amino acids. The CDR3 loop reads CASSPGQGRGVGTEAFF. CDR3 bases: TGTGCCAGCTCACCAGGACAGGGAAGGGGGGTAGGCACTGAAGCTTTCTTT.

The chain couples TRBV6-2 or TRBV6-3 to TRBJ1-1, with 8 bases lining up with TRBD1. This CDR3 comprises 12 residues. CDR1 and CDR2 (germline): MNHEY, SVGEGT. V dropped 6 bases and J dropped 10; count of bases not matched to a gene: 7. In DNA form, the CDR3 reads TGTGCCAGCAGCCCCAAGGACAGGGCAGCTTTCTTT. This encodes CASSPKDRAAFF.

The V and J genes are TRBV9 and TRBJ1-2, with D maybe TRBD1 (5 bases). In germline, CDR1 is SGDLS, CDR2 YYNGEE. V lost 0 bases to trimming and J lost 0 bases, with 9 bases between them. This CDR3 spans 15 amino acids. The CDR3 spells CASSVAGESNYGYTF. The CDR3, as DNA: TGTGCCAGCAGCGTAGCGGGGGAGTCTAACTATGGCTACACCTTC. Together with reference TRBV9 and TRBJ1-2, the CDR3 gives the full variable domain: DSGVTQTPKHLITATGQRVTLRCSPRSGDLSVYWYQQSLDQGLQFLIQYYNGEERAKGNILERFSAQQFPDLHSELNLSSLELGDSALYFCASSVAGESNYGYTFGSGTRLTVV.

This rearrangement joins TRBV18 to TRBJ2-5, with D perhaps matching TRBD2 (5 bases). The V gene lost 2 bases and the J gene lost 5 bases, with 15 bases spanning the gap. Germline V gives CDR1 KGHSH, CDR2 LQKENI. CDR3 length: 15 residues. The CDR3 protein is CASSPLTNPSETQYF. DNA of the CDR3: TGTGCCAGCTCACCATTGACTAACCCGTCGGAGACCCAGTACTTC.

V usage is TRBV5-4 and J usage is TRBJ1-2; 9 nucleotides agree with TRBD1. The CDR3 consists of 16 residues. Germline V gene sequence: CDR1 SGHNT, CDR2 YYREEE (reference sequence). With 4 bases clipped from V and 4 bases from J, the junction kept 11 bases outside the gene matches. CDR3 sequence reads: CASSRETGGSGYGYTF. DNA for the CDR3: TGTGCCAGCAGCCGTGAAACAGGGGGCTCAGGCTATGGCTACACCTTC.

CDR3 nucleotide sequence: TGTGCCAGCAGTTTGCACCCAGCCGGGACTAGCGGGAGAACGAACACCGGGGAGCTGTTTTTT. Its protein product is CASSLHPAGTSGRTNTGELFF. The chain joins TRBV6-2 or TRBV6-3 to TRBJ2-2, with 14 bases identical to TRBD2. The germline CDR1 and CDR2 sequences are MNHEY and SVGEGT. Trimming took 4 bases from V and 0 from J; bases not matched to a gene: 13. This CDR3 comprises 21 residues.

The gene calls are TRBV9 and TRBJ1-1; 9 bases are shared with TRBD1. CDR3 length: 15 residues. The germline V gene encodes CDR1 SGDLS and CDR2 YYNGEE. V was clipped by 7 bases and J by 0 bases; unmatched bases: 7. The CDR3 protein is CASGTGGAVNTEAFF. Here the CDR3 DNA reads TGTGCCAGCGGAACAGGGGGCGCGGTGAACACTGAAGCTTTCTTT.

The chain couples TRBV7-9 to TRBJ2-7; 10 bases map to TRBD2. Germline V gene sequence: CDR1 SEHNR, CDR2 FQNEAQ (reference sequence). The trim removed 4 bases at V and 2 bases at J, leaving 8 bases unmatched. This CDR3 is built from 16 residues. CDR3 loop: CASSSFSGGPTYEQYV. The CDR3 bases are TGTGCCAGCAGCTCCTTTAGCGGGGGGCCTACCTACGAGCAGTACGTC.

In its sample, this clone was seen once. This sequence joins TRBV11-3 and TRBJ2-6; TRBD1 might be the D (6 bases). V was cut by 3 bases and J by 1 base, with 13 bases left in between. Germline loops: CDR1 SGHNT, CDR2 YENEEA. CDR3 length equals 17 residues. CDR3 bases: TGTGCCAGCAGCTTCCAAACCGACAGGTCTGGGGCCAACGTCCTGACTTTC. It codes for CASSFQTDRSGANVLTF. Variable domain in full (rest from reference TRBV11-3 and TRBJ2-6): EAGVVQSPRYKIIEKKQPVAFWCNPISGHNTLYWYLQNLGQGPELLIRYENEEAVDDSQLPKDRFSAERLKGVDSTLKIQPAELGDSAVYLCASSFQTDRSGANVLTFGAGSRLTVL.

The CDR3 is CASSFFRTGEAGYTF. Here the CDR3 DNA reads TGCGCCAGCAGCTTCTTTCGCACGGGGGAGGCTGGCTACACCTTC. The chain links TRBV5-1 to TRBJ1-2; a possible D gene is TRBD1 (5 bases). The germline V gene has CDR1 SGHRS and CDR2 YFSETQ. The CDR3 runs to 15 residues. V was shortened by 2 bases and J by 7 bases, with 18 bases between the two germline ends.